Listed below are T cell receptor beta chains from one sample, sequenced in a study of long-term antiretroviral therapy in people with HIV. TCRdb's copy holds only in-frame clones and misses some; the assay was immunoSEQ multiplex PCR. Of some 14,000 clones listed, roughly 80% are singletons. Specimen: unsorted PBMCs, collected just before starting antiretroviral therapy. Receptors were obtained from a man aged 35 to 55 with HIV. Each CDR3 is given with its conserved first and last residue. A D gene is named only where the DNA matches it firmly. Some rows have no size entry. The others give once, few or many, or a class for an expanded clone.

d_call: .; clone_size: .; j_call: TRBJ2-7; v_call: TRBV19; cdr3_nt: TGTGCCAGTAGTCCGTTCGACTCTCGAGCCTACGAGCAGTACTTC; cdr3_aa: CASSPFDSRAYEQYF
d_call: TRBD1; clone_size: .; j_call: TRBJ1-1; v_call: TRBV5-1; cdr3_nt: TGCGCCAGCAGCTTAACCGGGACAGGGCATTTAGGGAACACTGAAGCTTTCTTT; cdr3_aa: CASSLTGTGHLGNTEAFF
d_call: TRBD1; clone_size: .; j_call: TRBJ1-4; v_call: TRBV7-6; cdr3_nt: TGTGCCAGCAGCTCCCAGGGGGCGGGTGAAAAACTGTTTTTT; cdr3_aa: CASSSQGAGEKLFF
d_call: .; clone_size: .; j_call: TRBJ1-1; v_call: TRBV7-6; cdr3_nt: TGTGCCAGCAGCCCAGAGGGGAAAATGAACACTGAAGCTTTCTTT; cdr3_aa: CASSPEGKMNTEAFF
d_call: .; clone_size: .; j_call: TRBJ2-3; v_call: TRBV12-2; cdr3_nt: TGTGCAAGTCGCCCGAAGGAGACAGCGTCGGAATACACAGATACGCAGTATTTT; cdr3_aa: CASRPKETASEYTDTQYF
d_call: .; clone_size: .; j_call: TRBJ1-2; v_call: TRBV4-2; cdr3_nt: TGTGCCAGCAGCCAAGTTATACAGGACTATGGCTACACCTTC; cdr3_aa: CASSQVIQDYGYTF
d_call: .; clone_size: .; j_call: TRBJ2-1; v_call: TRBV6-6; cdr3_nt: TGTGCCAGCAGCGGATATTACAATGAGCAGTTCTTC; cdr3_aa: CASSGYYNEQFF
d_call: TRBD1; clone_size: .; j_call: TRBJ2-5; v_call: TRBV29-1; cdr3_nt: TGCAGCTGGACAGGGGGGACCCAAGAGACCCAGTACTTC; cdr3_aa: CSWTGGTQETQYF
d_call: TRBD1; clone_size: .; j_call: TRBJ2-1; v_call: TRBV5-1; cdr3_nt: TGCGCCAGCAGCCTAAGGGACAGTGATCCGTACAATGAGCAGTTCTTC; cdr3_aa: CASSLRDSDPYNEQFF
d_call: .; clone_size: once; j_call: TRBJ2-2; v_call: TRBV19; cdr3_nt: TGTGCCAGTAGTATAGAGTTTGGGGGCGATGCGAACACCGGGGAGCTGTTTTTT; cdr3_aa: CASSIEFGGDANTGELFF
d_call: .; clone_size: .; j_call: TRBJ2-7; v_call: TRBV5-1; cdr3_nt: TGCGCCAGCAGCTTGGAGGTGGAGTACGAGCAGTACTTC; cdr3_aa: CASSLEVEYEQYF
d_call: .; clone_size: .; j_call: TRBJ1-1; v_call: TRBV5-8; cdr3_nt: TGTGCCAGCTCACGGAACACTGAAGCTTTCTTT; cdr3_aa: CASSRNTEAFF
d_call: TRBD2; clone_size: .; j_call: TRBJ2-7; v_call: TRBV10-3; cdr3_nt: TGTGCCATCAGTATGGACAGGAAAACCCTTAGCGGGAGATCGTCCTACGAGCAGTACTTC; cdr3_aa: CAISMDRKTLSGRSSYEQYF
d_call: .; clone_size: .; j_call: TRBJ1-6; v_call: TRBV6-4; cdr3_nt: TGTGCCAGCAGTGACTCTCGGCAGGGGCCTAATTCACCCCTCCACTTT; cdr3_aa: CASSDSRQGPNSPLHF
d_call: .; clone_size: .; j_call: TRBJ2-2; v_call: TRBV6-1; cdr3_nt: TGTGCCAGCACCCTATCCGGGGAGCTGTTTTTT; cdr3_aa: CASTLSGELFF
d_call: .; clone_size: .; j_call: TRBJ2-2; v_call: TRBV9; cdr3_nt: TGTGCCAGCAGCGTAGTTTCAGACCGAACCGGGGAGCTGTTTTTT; cdr3_aa: CASSVVSDRTGELFF
d_call: TRBD1; clone_size: .; j_call: TRBJ2-3; v_call: TRBV4-1; cdr3_nt: TGCGCCAGCAGCCAAGATCGGGGACAGGGCGGGCCAGATACGCAGTATTTT; cdr3_aa: CASSQDRGQGGPDTQYF
d_call: .; clone_size: .; j_call: TRBJ1-1; v_call: TRBV6-1; cdr3_nt: TGTGCCAGCAGTGAAGCGTGGGACCGCGGCGCTTTCTTT; cdr3_aa: CASSEAWDRGAFF
d_call: .; clone_size: .; j_call: TRBJ2-5; v_call: TRBV27; cdr3_nt: TGTGCCAGCAGTCGCTCAACACAGGGCCCGGGGGAGACCCAGTACTTC; cdr3_aa: CASSRSTQGPGETQYF
d_call: .; clone_size: .; j_call: TRBJ1-5; v_call: TRBV6-5; cdr3_nt: TGTGCCAGCTCACTTGTCGCTAGCAATCAGCCCCAGCATTTT; cdr3_aa: CASSLVASNQPQHF
d_call: TRBD1; clone_size: .; j_call: TRBJ1-1; v_call: TRBV7-6; cdr3_nt: TGTGCCAGCAGCTTAGCGGGGACAGAGGGAACTGAAGCTTTCTTT; cdr3_aa: CASSLAGTEGTEAFF
d_call: .; clone_size: .; j_call: TRBJ1-1; v_call: TRBV19; cdr3_nt: TGTGCCAGTAGTATAGTGTACAGGCCGAACACTGAAGCTTTCTTT; cdr3_aa: CASSIVYRPNTEAFF
d_call: TRBD2; clone_size: .; j_call: TRBJ2-1; v_call: TRBV14; cdr3_nt: TGTGCCAGCAGCCAAGCATTTGGACTAGCGGGAGTACGTGGGAATGAGCAGTTCTTC; cdr3_aa: CASSQAFGLAGVRGNEQFF
d_call: TRBD1; clone_size: few; j_call: TRBJ1-6; v_call: TRBV7-9; cdr3_nt: TGTGCCAGCAGCTTAGCGACAGGGAGCTATAATTCACCCCTCCACTTT; cdr3_aa: CASSLATGSYNSPLHF
d_call: TRBD2; clone_size: .; j_call: TRBJ2-5; v_call: TRBV29-1; cdr3_nt: TGCAGCGTTGAAGAGCCGCTAGCGGTTGAGACCCAGTACTTC; cdr3_aa: CSVEEPLAVETQYF
d_call: .; clone_size: .; j_call: TRBJ1-2; v_call: TRBV5-1; cdr3_nt: TGCGCCAGCAGCTTGGCTGGCAGGGAGATTGACTACACCTTC; cdr3_aa: CASSLAGREIDYTF
d_call: TRBD1; clone_size: .; j_call: TRBJ2-3; v_call: TRBV4-1; cdr3_nt: TGCGCCAGCAGCCAAAACAGGGGGCAGAGGACGCAGTATTTT; cdr3_aa: CASSQNRGQRTQYF
d_call: TRBD1; clone_size: .; j_call: TRBJ2-3; v_call: TRBV5-1; cdr3_nt: TGCGCCAGCAGCTTGGGTGACAGGGGGCTGGGAGATACGCAGTATTTT; cdr3_aa: CASSLGDRGLGDTQYF
d_call: .; clone_size: .; j_call: TRBJ2-1; v_call: TRBV19; cdr3_nt: TGTGCCAGTAGTATTCCCGGGAGAGACAGTGAGCAGTTCTTC; cdr3_aa: CASSIPGRDSEQFF
d_call: .; clone_size: .; j_call: TRBJ2-3; v_call: TRBV2; cdr3_nt: TGTGCCAGCAGTGAAAATCTCTCCGGGGGAGGTTATTTT; cdr3_aa: CASSENLSGGGYF
d_call: .; clone_size: .; j_call: TRBJ1-4; v_call: TRBV2; cdr3_nt: TGTGCCAGCAGGGATGGCAGGGATCCGGCGGAACTGTTTTTT; cdr3_aa: CASRDGRDPAELFF
d_call: .; clone_size: once; j_call: TRBJ2-7; v_call: TRBV21-1; cdr3_nt: TGTGCCAGCAGCACCCGGACTAGCGGGAGGGCCTACGAGCAGTACTTC; cdr3_aa: CASSTRTSGRAYEQYF
d_call: .; clone_size: few; j_call: TRBJ1-2; v_call: TRBV11-3; cdr3_nt: TGTGCCAGCAGCTTAGACACCCGTGGCTACACCTTC; cdr3_aa: CASSLDTRGYTF
d_call: .; clone_size: .; j_call: TRBJ1-1; v_call: TRBV6-1; cdr3_nt: TGTGCCAGCAGGATGGTAGGAGTACCTAGGGCTGAAGCTTTCTTT; cdr3_aa: CASRMVGVPRAEAFF
d_call: .; clone_size: .; j_call: TRBJ2-7; v_call: TRBV19; cdr3_nt: TGTGCCAGTAGCCGCTCAGGGTCCTACGAGCAGTACTTC; cdr3_aa: CASSRSGSYEQYF
d_call: .; clone_size: .; j_call: TRBJ1-2; v_call: TRBV9; cdr3_nt: TGTGCCAGCAGCGTAGGATCTAGGGATGGCTATGGCTACACCTTC; cdr3_aa: CASSVGSRDGYGYTF
d_call: .; clone_size: .; j_call: TRBJ2-5; v_call: TRBV30; cdr3_nt: TGTGCCTGGACCGTCAGCAGGGCACTACAAGAGACCCAGTACTTC; cdr3_aa: CAWTVSRALQETQYF
d_call: TRBD1; clone_size: .; j_call: TRBJ1-5; v_call: TRBV5-1; cdr3_nt: TGCGCCAGCAGTCCCGGGACAGGGACTCAGCCCCAGCATTTT; cdr3_aa: CASSPGTGTQPQHF
d_call: .; clone_size: .; j_call: TRBJ1-2; v_call: TRBV12-1; cdr3_nt: TGTGCCAGCAGCTTTACAGAGGGATGGGATGGCTACACCTTC; cdr3_aa: CASSFTEGWDGYTF
d_call: TRBD2; clone_size: .; j_call: TRBJ2-1; v_call: TRBV30; cdr3_nt: TGTGCCTGGACGTCCTCGGGAGGACTAGCGGGGGAGAGCTCCTACAATGAGCAGTTCTTC; cdr3_aa: CAWTSSGGLAGESSYNEQFF
d_call: .; clone_size: .; j_call: TRBJ2-3; v_call: TRBV30; cdr3_nt: TGTGCCTGGAGTGACCTACGCACAGATACGCAGTATTTT; cdr3_aa: CAWSDLRTDTQYF
d_call: TRBD1; clone_size: .; j_call: TRBJ2-7; v_call: TRBV28; cdr3_nt: TGTGCCAGCAGCTCAGGGACAGGGGACGCCTACGAGCAGTACTTC; cdr3_aa: CASSSGTGDAYEQYF
d_call: .; clone_size: .; j_call: TRBJ1-1; v_call: TRBV10-1; cdr3_nt: TGCGCCAGCAGTGAAGGGACGAACACTGAAGCTTTCTTT; cdr3_aa: CASSEGTNTEAFF
d_call: .; clone_size: .; j_call: TRBJ2-7; v_call: TRBV4-1; cdr3_nt: TGCGCCAGCAGCCAAGAAGAAGGGGGTGGCTACGAGCAGTACTTC; cdr3_aa: CASSQEEGGGYEQYF
d_call: .; clone_size: .; j_call: TRBJ2-7; v_call: TRBV2; cdr3_nt: TGTGCCAGCAGCTCACAGGGGGGGGCGGACGACGAGCAGTACTTC; cdr3_aa: CASSSQGGADDEQYF
d_call: TRBD2; clone_size: .; j_call: TRBJ2-7; v_call: TRBV6-5; cdr3_nt: TGTGCCAGCAGGATGACTAGCGGGAGCTCCTACGAGCAGTACTTC; cdr3_aa: CASRMTSGSSYEQYF
d_call: TRBD1; clone_size: few; j_call: TRBJ1-4; v_call: TRBV4-2; cdr3_nt: TGTGCCAGCAGCCAAGATCCGACAGGGGGCGTTGAAAAACTGTTTTTT; cdr3_aa: CASSQDPTGGVEKLFF
d_call: .; clone_size: .; j_call: TRBJ2-1; v_call: TRBV5-4; cdr3_nt: TGTGCCAGCAGCTTGGGACAGATCAATGAGCAGTTCTTC; cdr3_aa: CASSLGQINEQFF
d_call: TRBD1; clone_size: .; j_call: TRBJ2-2; v_call: TRBV6-5; cdr3_nt: TGTGCCAGCACCCAAGACAGGGTGAACACCGGGGAGCTGTTTTTT; cdr3_aa: CASTQDRVNTGELFF
d_call: TRBD1; clone_size: .; j_call: TRBJ2-1; v_call: TRBV5-5; cdr3_nt: TGTGCCAGCAGCTTGTATGGGACAGACTACAATGAGCAGTTCTTC; cdr3_aa: CASSLYGTDYNEQFF
d_call: .; clone_size: .; j_call: TRBJ2-2; v_call: TRBV5-1; cdr3_nt: TGCGCCAGCAGCTTGGAGAGGGCCGAAAACACCGGGGAGCTGTTTTTT; cdr3_aa: CASSLERAENTGELFF
d_call: .; clone_size: .; j_call: TRBJ1-5; v_call: TRBV11-2; cdr3_nt: TGTGCCAGCAGCCCCGGACAGAACAATCAGCCCCAGCATTTT; cdr3_aa: CASSPGQNNQPQHF
d_call: .; clone_size: .; j_call: TRBJ2-4; v_call: TRBV5-1; cdr3_nt: TGCGCCAGCAGCTTGGGGGGGATTAAAAACATTCAGTACTTC; cdr3_aa: CASSLGGIKNIQYF